These T cell receptor beta chains were read from a single sample in a study of breast tumors, draining lymph nodes, adjacent tissues. TCRdb called the multiplex PCR reads again in MiXCR, with one record for every CDR3 protein. The repertoire holds approximately 150,000 distinct CDR3 sequences, with about 34% as singletons. Sequencing input: axillary lymph node tissue. These receptors were collected from a female donor with breast cancer. Some clones in this sample may be carry-over from other donors' samples. Each CDR3 is given with its conserved first and last residue. The D gene is left open where the match is weak. Part of the rows lack a size; the others show once, few, many or a class for expanded clones.

clone_size: few; v_call: TRBV3-1; j_call: TRBJ2-3; d_call: TRBD2; cdr3_nt: TGTGCCAGCAGCCAAGACATCGGGGGGGCCGCAGATACGCAGTATTTT; cdr3_aa: CASSQDIGGAADTQYF
clone_size: NA; v_call: TRBV30; j_call: TRBJ1-1; d_call: NA; cdr3_nt: TGTGCCTGGAGTGTACCTCTCGCCAGAGCCACTGAAGCTTTCTTT; cdr3_aa: CAWSVPLARATEAFF
clone_size: NA; v_call: TRBV19; j_call: TRBJ2-5; d_call: TRBD2; cdr3_nt: TGTGCCAGTAGTATTAGAGCGGGAGGATTCGGCGAGACCCAGTACTTC; cdr3_aa: CASSIRAGGFGETQYF
clone_size: many; v_call: TRBV28; j_call: TRBJ2-5; d_call: TRBD2; cdr3_nt: TGTGCCAGCAGTTTTTTGCGGGAGGGCCTAAGAAAGACCCAGTACTTC; cdr3_aa: CASSFLREGLRKTQYF
clone_size: few; v_call: TRBV3-1; j_call: TRBJ1-2; d_call: NA; cdr3_nt: TGTGCCAGCAGCCCCTCGGGGTCCTATGGCTACACCTTC; cdr3_aa: CASSPSGSYGYTF
clone_size: few; v_call: TRBV12-3/TRBV12-4; j_call: TRBJ2-1; d_call: TRBD2; cdr3_nt: TGTGCCAGCAGTAATAGCGGGGGGGGTTCTGGCAATGAGCAGTTCTTC; cdr3_aa: CASSNSGGGSGNEQFF
clone_size: few; v_call: TRBV19; j_call: TRBJ1-1; d_call: TRBD1; cdr3_nt: TGTGCCAGTAAGATGGGACAGGGAGAGACTGAAGCTTTCTTT; cdr3_aa: CASKMGQGETEAFF
clone_size: NA; v_call: TRBV18; j_call: TRBJ1-1; d_call: NA; cdr3_nt: TGTGCCAGCTCACCAGGGGGCTGGACTGAAGCTTTCTTT; cdr3_aa: CASSPGGWTEAFF
clone_size: many; v_call: TRBV28; j_call: TRBJ2-6; d_call: NA; cdr3_nt: TGTGCCAGCAGTTTATTACTCTCTGGGGCCAACGTCCTGACTTTC; cdr3_aa: CASSLLLSGANVLTF
clone_size: NA; v_call: TRBV2; j_call: TRBJ2-6; d_call: NA; cdr3_nt: TGTGCCAGCAGTGAAACGACAGCCAACGTCCTGACTTTC; cdr3_aa: CASSETTANVLTF
clone_size: many; v_call: TRBV7-3; j_call: TRBJ2-3; d_call: TRBD1; cdr3_nt: TGTGCCAGCAGCCCCGGACAGGGTTTGACAGATACGCAGTATTTT; cdr3_aa: CASSPGQGLTDTQYF
clone_size: many; v_call: TRBV20-1; j_call: TRBJ1-2; d_call: NA; cdr3_nt: TGCAGTGCTAGAGTCAGCTACTATGGCTACACCTTC; cdr3_aa: CSARVSYYGYTF
clone_size: NA; v_call: TRBV12-3/TRBV12-4; j_call: TRBJ2-4; d_call: TRBD2; cdr3_nt: TGTGCCAGCAGTTCAACTAGCGGGGATCGGTACTTC; cdr3_aa: CASSSTSGDRYF
clone_size: few; v_call: TRBV19; j_call: TRBJ1-1; d_call: NA; cdr3_nt: TGTGCCACCAGGCGGGGGGTGGACACTGAAGCTTTCTTT; cdr3_aa: CATRRGVDTEAFF
clone_size: many; v_call: TRBV25-1; j_call: TRBJ1-2; d_call: NA; cdr3_nt: TGTGCCAGCGGTGTCGGGGGGGTGAGCTATGGCTACACCTTC; cdr3_aa: CASGVGGVSYGYTF
clone_size: NA; v_call: TRBV20-1; j_call: TRBJ1-5; d_call: NA; cdr3_nt: TGCAGTGCCAGCAGCTTAGACCGGGAACAGCCCCAGCATTTT; cdr3_aa: CSASSLDREQPQHF
clone_size: NA; v_call: TRBV3-1; j_call: TRBJ1-1; d_call: NA; cdr3_nt: TGTGCCAGCAGCCAAGGGGTTCGCGAAGCTTTCTTT; cdr3_aa: CASSQGVREAFF
clone_size: many; v_call: TRBV7-9; j_call: TRBJ2-3; d_call: NA; cdr3_nt: TGTGCCAGCAGCCCTGGGACCTCCGCCGATACGCAGTATTTT; cdr3_aa: CASSPGTSADTQYF
clone_size: many; v_call: TRBV7-2; j_call: TRBJ2-3; d_call: TRBD2; cdr3_nt: TGTGCCAGCAGCTCCCTGGGGAGCGGGGGGCCAACAGATCCGCAGTATTTT; cdr3_aa: CASSSLGSGGPTDPQYF
clone_size: many; v_call: TRBV4-1; j_call: TRBJ2-3; d_call: NA; cdr3_nt: TGCGCCAGCAGCCTCCGCCGGGGGGCGACTAGCACAGATACGCAGTATTTT; cdr3_aa: CASSLRRGATSTDTQYF
clone_size: NA; v_call: TRBV29-1; j_call: TRBJ2-3; d_call: TRBD2; cdr3_nt: TGCAGCAGTTCAACTAGCGGGGGCACAGATACGCAGTATTTT; cdr3_aa: CSSSTSGGTDTQYF
clone_size: NA; v_call: TRBV15; j_call: TRBJ2-2; d_call: TRBD2; cdr3_nt: TGTGCCACCAGCAGAGATCCTGGGGGGGTAGACACCGGGGAGCTGTTTTTT; cdr3_aa: CATSRDPGGVDTGELFF
clone_size: many; v_call: TRBV15; j_call: TRBJ2-5; d_call: NA; cdr3_nt: TGTGCCACCAGCCCGGGACCCGAGACCCAGTACTTC; cdr3_aa: CATSPGPETQYF